This T cell receptor (beta chain) originates from a study of T cell repertoires in urothelial bladder cancer. Across the whole study: Resected lesion stages: three cT0, three cTa, three cT1, three cT2+.

Remarks on this clone: No antigen is known for it.

Profiling relied on immunoSEQ multiplex PCR, and the TCRdb table lists in-frame clones only, not all of them. The table lists 6,400 or so clones, 70% to 75% of them singletons. This CDR3 region has 15 residues. Unmatched junction bases numbered 4, after V lost 3 bases and J lost 3 bases. CDR1 is KGHSH and CDR2 is LQKENI in the germline V gene. General study points: Carcinoma specimens had fewer T cells than benign specimens. In carcinoma specimens, a single clone made up to about 15% of infiltrating lymphocytes.

The receptor's source is a human donor with urothelial carcinoma. This chain joins TRBV18 and TRBJ1-2; 10 nucleotides agree with TRBD1. Sequencing was done on a sample of tumor-infiltrating cells from bladder cancer. CDR3 sequence reads: CASSPRQGADYGYTF. The CDR3 nucleotides are TGTGCCAGCTCACCCCGACAGGGGGCAGACTATGGCTACACCTTC.